The rows below give T cell receptor beta chains drawn from one sample of a study of blood T cells in healthy people across ages. TCRdb reprocessed the 5' RACE reads with MiXCR, giving one entry per CDR3 protein. The sample consists of around 870,000 distinct CDR3 sequences, about 30% of them appearing once. Sequencing was performed on blood. These receptors were collected from a woman of 80 years or more in good health. CDR3s include the opening cysteine and the closing phenylalanine or tryptophan. A D gene is named only where the DNA matches it firmly. Clone size is given for some rows only: seen once, a few or many times, or a class if the clone is expanded.

cdr3_nt: TGTGCCAGCAGCGCCCGGGACAGCTATGGCTACACCTTC
cdr3_aa: CASSARDSYGYTF
d_call: TRBD1
v_call: TRBV7-2
clone_size: many
cdr3_length: 13
j_call: TRBJ1-2

cdr3_nt: TGTGCCAGCAGTTTAGGGCCCGAGTACGAGCAGTACTTC
cdr3_aa: CASSLGPEYEQYF
d_call: -
v_call: TRBV27
clone_size: -
cdr3_length: 13
j_call: TRBJ2-7

cdr3_nt: TGCAGTGCCGTGATGGGACCAGCGGGGCCAAGGGGCGAGCAGTACTTC
cdr3_aa: CSAVMGPAGPRGEQYF
d_call: TRBD2
v_call: TRBV20-1
clone_size: few
cdr3_length: 16
j_call: TRBJ2-7

cdr3_nt: TGTGCCAGCAGTCTCCGGGGGACGAGGGATGAGCAGTTCTTC
cdr3_aa: CASSLRGTRDEQFF
d_call: -
v_call: TRBV6-2/TRBV6-3
clone_size: -
cdr3_length: 14
j_call: TRBJ2-1

cdr3_nt: TGTGCCAGCAGTTCCCTGGACAAAGAGACCCAGTACTTC
cdr3_aa: CASSSLDKETQYF
d_call: -
v_call: TRBV12-3/TRBV12-4
clone_size: many
cdr3_length: 13
j_call: TRBJ2-5

cdr3_nt: TGTGCCATCAGTGAGCCGGGACAGGGCACAGATACGCAGTATTTT
cdr3_aa: CAISEPGQGTDTQYF
d_call: TRBD1
v_call: TRBV10-3
clone_size: many
cdr3_length: 15
j_call: TRBJ2-3

cdr3_nt: TGTGCCAGCCGACGACAGGGACCTTCCGGGGAGCTGTTTTTT
cdr3_aa: CASRRQGPSGELFF
d_call: TRBD1
v_call: TRBV6-2/TRBV6-3
clone_size: -
cdr3_length: 14
j_call: TRBJ2-2

cdr3_nt: TGCAGTGCTAGAGATTGGGGACGGACCACAGATACGCAGTATTTT
cdr3_aa: CSARDWGRTTDTQYF
d_call: -
v_call: TRBV20-1
clone_size: few
cdr3_length: 15
j_call: TRBJ2-3

cdr3_nt: TGCGCCAGCAGCCAAGGGACTAGCTCGGATACGCAGTATTTT
cdr3_aa: CASSQGTSSDTQYF
d_call: TRBD2
v_call: TRBV4-3
clone_size: many
cdr3_length: 14
j_call: TRBJ2-3

cdr3_nt: TGCAGTGCCAGCCCTGGACAGGGGCCCTACGAGCAGTACTTC
cdr3_aa: CSASPGQGPYEQYF
d_call: TRBD1
v_call: TRBV20-1
clone_size: -
cdr3_length: 14
j_call: TRBJ2-7

cdr3_nt: TGTGCCTGGAGTGCAGGGCCGGAGACCCAGTACTTC
cdr3_aa: CAWSAGPETQYF
d_call: -
v_call: TRBV30
clone_size: few
cdr3_length: 12
j_call: TRBJ2-5

cdr3_nt: TGCAGTGCTAGCCCTACAGTAATGAACACTGAAGCTTTCTTT
cdr3_aa: CSASPTVMNTEAFF
d_call: -
v_call: TRBV20-1
clone_size: few
cdr3_length: 14
j_call: TRBJ1-1

cdr3_nt: TGTGCCAGCAGTGGGACAGGGGGAAGGGGAGGGACCCAGTACTTC
cdr3_aa: CASSGTGGRGGTQYF
d_call: TRBD1
v_call: TRBV7-3
clone_size: -
cdr3_length: 15
j_call: TRBJ2-5

cdr3_nt: TGTGCCAGCAGCCAGGGACTAGCGGGGCCCACCGGGGAGCTGTTTTTT
cdr3_aa: CASSQGLAGPTGELFF
d_call: TRBD2
v_call: TRBV6-2/TRBV6-3
clone_size: few
cdr3_length: 16
j_call: TRBJ2-2

cdr3_nt: TGTGCCAGCAGTGGCGGGACAGGGCGTGGATCTGGAAACACCATATATTTT
cdr3_aa: CASSGGTGRGSGNTIYF
d_call: TRBD1
v_call: TRBV25-1
clone_size: few
cdr3_length: 17
j_call: TRBJ1-3

cdr3_nt: TGCGCCAGCAGCCCGGAGGGGACTAGCAGGTACAATGAGCAGTTCTTC
cdr3_aa: CASSPEGTSRYNEQFF
d_call: TRBD2
v_call: TRBV5-1
clone_size: many
cdr3_length: 16
j_call: TRBJ2-1

cdr3_nt: TGTGCCAGCTCACCTGGGGGCGAATGGGAAGCTTTCTTT
cdr3_aa: CASSPGGEWEAFF
d_call: -
v_call: TRBV18
clone_size: many
cdr3_length: 13
j_call: TRBJ1-1

cdr3_nt: TGTGCCAGCAGCTCGGGACAGAATACCTGCTATGGCTACACCTTC
cdr3_aa: CASSSGQNTCYGYTF
d_call: TRBD1
v_call: TRBV7-6
clone_size: -
cdr3_length: 15
j_call: TRBJ1-2

cdr3_nt: TGTGCCAACAGCTTAGAGTGGCGGGGAGCTTTCTTT
cdr3_aa: CANSLEWRGAFF
d_call: -
v_call: TRBV7-2
clone_size: few
cdr3_length: 12
j_call: TRBJ1-1

cdr3_nt: TGTGCCAGCCCTGGGAGCGGGGGGGCCCCCGGGGAGCTGTTTTTT
cdr3_aa: CASPGSGGAPGELFF
d_call: TRBD2
v_call: TRBV12-3/TRBV12-4
clone_size: few
cdr3_length: 15
j_call: TRBJ2-2

cdr3_nt: TGTGCCAGCAGCCAAGGTCGGGGGGGGAACACTGAAGCTTTCTTT
cdr3_aa: CASSQGRGGNTEAFF
d_call: -
v_call: TRBV3-1
clone_size: few
cdr3_length: 15
j_call: TRBJ1-1

cdr3_nt: TGTGCCAGCAGTCGTGGGGTCAGGGGACTCTATGGCTACACCTTC
cdr3_aa: CASSRGVRGLYGYTF
d_call: -
v_call: TRBV7-9
clone_size: -
cdr3_length: 15
j_call: TRBJ1-2